The TCR beta chain described here comes from a study of T-cell reconstitution after alpha-beta-depleted transplantation in children. General study results and limits: Two months or so post-transplant, alpha-beta T cells reportedly derived from several hundred expanded graft clones. TCRbeta diversity was high at day 60 in some patients (a result of surviving recipient T cells and thymic progenitors). T-cell counts and diversity at one year post-transplant came mainly from newly produced T cells.

This clonotype has a single count. Its antigen is currently unknown. The CDR3 length is 18 residues. V lost 0 bases and J lost 4, with 19 bases in between. Germline CDR1 reads SGHTA; CDR2 reads FQGNSA. Researchers prepared the TCRbeta library using unique molecular identifiers, the study reports. TCRdb passed the PCR reads through MiXCR, listing each CDR3 protein once. The sample has more than 400,000 distinct CDR3 sequences; 43% are singletons. Sequencing was performed on PBMCs, taken before TCRalphabeta/CD19-depleted stem cell transplant. The receptor comes from a girl aged 2-10 years with aplastic anemia, due to receive a stem cell transplant. J is TRBJ2-1 and V is TRBV7-2; D unclear. The CDR3 reads CASSLAHGIPSLYNEQFF. CDR3 coding DNA: TGTGCCAGCAGCTTAGCGCACGGCATTCCTTCCCTATACAATGAGCAGTTCTTC.